What follows describes a single T cell receptor (beta chain). Its antigen is currently unknown. Sequencing used immunoSEQ multiplex PCR; TCRdb keeps in-frame clones, though not all of them. The sample has roughly 51,000 clones, approximately 78% seen once. CDR3 length: 16 amino acids. V gave up 4 bases and J gave up 6 bases, with 22 bases separating them. Germline V gene sequence: CDR1 SGHNT, CDR2 YYREEE (reference sequence). The data stem from a study of a mutant IDH1 vaccine in newly diagnosed glioma. Study-level background: Following radiotherapy alone, or alongside temozolomide cycles, vaccination was started after an interval of 4-6 weeks. It was radiotherapy, temozolomide, or both that patients received previously, with most receiving both. Patients under treatment included roughly 62% males and around 38% females and had a mean age of approximately 40 years.

Time point denoted: week 23, last vaccination. It was 300 ug of mutant IDH1 20-mer peptide that made up each vaccine dose, given with topical imiquimod. The sequences come from PBMCs, collected from a glioma patient whose treatment included an IDH1 peptide vaccine. The receptor comes from a woman aged 40 to 50 with glioma. Some clones in this sample may be carry-over from other donors' samples. This chain links TRBV5-4 with TRBJ1-2; a weak D match, TRBD1 (5 bases). The CDR3 reads CASSPGGTHRENGYTF. The CDR3 nucleotides are TGTGCCAGCAGCCCTGGAGGGACCCATAGGGAAAATGGCTACACCTTC.